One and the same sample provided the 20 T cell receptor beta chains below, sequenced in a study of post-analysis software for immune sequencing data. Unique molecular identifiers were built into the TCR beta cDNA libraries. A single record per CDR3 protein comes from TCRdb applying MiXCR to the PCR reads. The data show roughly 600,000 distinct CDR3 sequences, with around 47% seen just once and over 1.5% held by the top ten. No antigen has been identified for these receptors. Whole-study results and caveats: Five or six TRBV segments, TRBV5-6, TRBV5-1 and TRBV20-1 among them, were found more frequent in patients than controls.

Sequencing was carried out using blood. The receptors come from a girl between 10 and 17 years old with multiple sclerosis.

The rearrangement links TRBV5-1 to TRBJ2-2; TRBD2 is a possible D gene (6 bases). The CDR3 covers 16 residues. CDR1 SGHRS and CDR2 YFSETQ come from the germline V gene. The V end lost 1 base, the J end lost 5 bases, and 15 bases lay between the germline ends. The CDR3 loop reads CASSLLGGHETGELFF. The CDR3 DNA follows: TGCGCCAGCAGCTTGCTGGGGGGTCACGAAACCGGGGAGCTGTTTTTT.

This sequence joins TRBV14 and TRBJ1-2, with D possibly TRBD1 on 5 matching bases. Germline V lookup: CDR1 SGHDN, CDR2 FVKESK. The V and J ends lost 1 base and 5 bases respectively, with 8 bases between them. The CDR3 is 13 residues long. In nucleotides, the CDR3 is TGTGCCAGCAGCCAAGGCGGGGCGTATGGCTACACCTTC. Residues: CASSQGGAYGYTF. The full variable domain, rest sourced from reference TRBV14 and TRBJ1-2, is EAGVTQFPSHSVIEKGQTVTLRCDPISGHDNLYWYRRVMGKEIKFLLHFVKESKQDESGMPNNRFLAERTGGTYSTLKVQPAELEDSGVYFCASSQGGAYGYTFGSGTRLTVV.

The CDR3 sequence: CASSFARVDYEQYF. The CDR3, as DNA: TGCGCCAGCAGCTTCGCCAGGGTCGACTACGAGCAGTACTTC. The rearrangement uses TRBV5-1 and TRBJ2-7; maybe TRBD1 (5 bases). The CDR3 loop spans 14 amino acids. CDR1 SGHRS and CDR2 YFSETQ come from the germline V gene. The V end was cut by 2 bases, the J end by 3 bases, with 12 bases between. The complete variable domain, with remaining parts taken from reference TRBV5-1 and TRBJ2-7, reads KAGVTQTPRYLIKTRGQQVTLSCSPISGHRSVSWYQQTPGQGLQFLFEYFSETQRNKGNFPGRFSGRQFSNSRSEMNVSTLELGDSALYLCASSFARVDYEQYFGPGTRLTVT.

The CDR3 nucleotides are TGTGCCAGCAGCTTGCTTGGAGCCGCCATTCAGTACTTC. Protein: CASSLLGAAIQYF. The rearrangement links TRBV5-5 to TRBJ2-4; no firm D call. The germline V gene encodes CDR1 SGHKS and CDR2 YYEKEE (reference sequence). This CDR3 is built from 13 residues. The V end lost 1 base, the J end lost 9 bases, and 11 bases lay between the germline ends.

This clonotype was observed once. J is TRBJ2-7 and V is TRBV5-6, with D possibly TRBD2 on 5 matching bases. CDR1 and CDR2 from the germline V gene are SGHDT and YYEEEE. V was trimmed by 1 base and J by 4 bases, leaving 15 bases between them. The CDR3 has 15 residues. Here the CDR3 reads CASSLKDGELYEQYF. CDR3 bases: TGTGCCAGCAGCTTGAAGGACGGGGAGTTGTACGAGCAGTACTTC.

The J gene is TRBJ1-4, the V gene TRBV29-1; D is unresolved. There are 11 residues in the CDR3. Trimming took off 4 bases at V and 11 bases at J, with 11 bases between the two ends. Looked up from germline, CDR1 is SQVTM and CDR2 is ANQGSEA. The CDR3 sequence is CSVVRERKLFF. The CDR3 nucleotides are TGCAGCGTTGTTCGGGAGAGGAAACTGTTTTTT.

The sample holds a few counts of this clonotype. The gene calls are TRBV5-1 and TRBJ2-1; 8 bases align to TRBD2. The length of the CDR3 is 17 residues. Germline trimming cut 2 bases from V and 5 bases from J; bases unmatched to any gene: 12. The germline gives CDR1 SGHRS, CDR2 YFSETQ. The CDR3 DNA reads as TGCGCCAGCAGCTTAGGCGGGGGGTCCCCTCGGGACAATGAGCAGTTCTTC. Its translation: CASSLGGGSPRDNEQFF.

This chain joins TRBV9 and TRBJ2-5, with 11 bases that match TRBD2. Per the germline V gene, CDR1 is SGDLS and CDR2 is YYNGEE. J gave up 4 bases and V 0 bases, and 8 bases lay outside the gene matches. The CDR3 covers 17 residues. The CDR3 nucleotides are TGTGCCAGCAGCGTAGGTGTAGCGGGGGGGGGACGAGAGACCCAGTACTTC. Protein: CASSVGVAGGGRETQYF.

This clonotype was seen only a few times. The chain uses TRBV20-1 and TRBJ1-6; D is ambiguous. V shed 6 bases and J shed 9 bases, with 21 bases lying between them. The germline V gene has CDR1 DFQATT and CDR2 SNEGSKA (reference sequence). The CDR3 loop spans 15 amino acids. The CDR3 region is CSAGRIRQIGSPLHF. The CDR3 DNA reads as TGCAGTGCCGGGCGGATTCGGCAGATAGGTTCACCCCTCCACTTT.

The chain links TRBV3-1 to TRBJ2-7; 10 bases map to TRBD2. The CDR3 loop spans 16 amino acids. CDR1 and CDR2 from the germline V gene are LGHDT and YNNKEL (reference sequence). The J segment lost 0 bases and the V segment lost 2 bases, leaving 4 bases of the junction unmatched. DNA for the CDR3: TGTGCCAGCAGCCAATTAGCGGGGGGATACTCCTACGAGCAGTACTTC. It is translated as CASSQLAGGYSYEQYF.

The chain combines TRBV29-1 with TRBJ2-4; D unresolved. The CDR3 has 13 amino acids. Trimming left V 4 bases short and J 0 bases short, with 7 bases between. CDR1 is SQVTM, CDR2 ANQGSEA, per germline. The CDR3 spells CSVGWLAKNIQYF. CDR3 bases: TGCAGCGTTGGGTGGTTAGCCAAAAACATTCAGTACTTC. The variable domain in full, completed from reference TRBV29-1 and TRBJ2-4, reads SAVISQKPSRDICQRGTSLTIQCQVDSQVTMMFWYRQQPGQSLTLIATANQGSEATYESGFVIDKFPISRPNLTFSTLTVSNMSPEDSSIYLCSVGWLAKNIQYFGAGTRLSVL.

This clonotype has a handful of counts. The CDR3: CSVAFWAAEDSYEQYF. As DNA, the CDR3 is TGCAGCGTTGCGTTTTGGGCCGCGGAAGACTCCTACGAGCAGTACTTC. The rearrangement links TRBV29-1 to TRBJ2-7; D is ambiguous. The CDR3 spans 16 residues. Germline lookup yields CDR1 SQVTM and CDR2 ANQGSEA. Trimming cost V 4 bases and J 0 bases, with 19 bases left between them.

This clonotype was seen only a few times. In nucleotides, the CDR3 is TGTGCCAGCAGTTCGCCAGGGAGGGGGGACTATGGCTACACCTTC. Encoded protein: CASSSPGRGDYGYTF. This chain connects TRBV12-3 or TRBV12-4 to TRBJ1-2; D is possibly TRBD1 (6 bases). The CDR3 contains 15 residues. Trimming cost V 4 bases and J 3 bases, with 15 bases left between them.

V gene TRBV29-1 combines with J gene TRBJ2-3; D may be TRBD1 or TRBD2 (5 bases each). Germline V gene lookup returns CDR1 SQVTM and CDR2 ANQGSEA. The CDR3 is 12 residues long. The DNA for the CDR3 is TGCAACCAATCGCAGGGAGAGGGTACGCAGTATTTT. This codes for CNQSQGEGTQYF.

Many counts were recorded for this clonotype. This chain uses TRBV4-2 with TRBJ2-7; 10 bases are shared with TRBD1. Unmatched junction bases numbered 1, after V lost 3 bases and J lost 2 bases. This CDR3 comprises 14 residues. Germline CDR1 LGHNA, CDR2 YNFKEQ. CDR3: CASSQGQGTYEQYF. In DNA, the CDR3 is TGTGCCAGCAGCCAGGGACAGGGGACCTACGAGCAGTACTTC.

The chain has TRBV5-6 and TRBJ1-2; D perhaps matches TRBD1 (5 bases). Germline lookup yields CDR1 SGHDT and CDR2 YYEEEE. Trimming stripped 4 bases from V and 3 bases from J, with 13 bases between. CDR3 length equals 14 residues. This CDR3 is CASSGTGTDYGYTF. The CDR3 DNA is TGTGCCAGCAGCGGAACCGGGACGGACTATGGCTACACCTTC.

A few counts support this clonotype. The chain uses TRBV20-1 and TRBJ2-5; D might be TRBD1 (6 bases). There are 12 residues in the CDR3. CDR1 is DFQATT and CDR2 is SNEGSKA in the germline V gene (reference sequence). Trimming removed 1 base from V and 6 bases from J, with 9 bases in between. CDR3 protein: CSARGGQKTQYF. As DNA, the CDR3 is TGCAGTGCTAGAGGGGGACAAAAGACCCAGTACTTC.

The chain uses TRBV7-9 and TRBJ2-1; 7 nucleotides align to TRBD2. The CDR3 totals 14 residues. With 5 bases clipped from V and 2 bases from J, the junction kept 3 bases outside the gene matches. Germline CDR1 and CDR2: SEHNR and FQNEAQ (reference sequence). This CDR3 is CASSRAGTYNEQFF. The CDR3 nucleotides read TGTGCCAGCAGCCGAGCGGGGACCTACAATGAGCAGTTCTTC.

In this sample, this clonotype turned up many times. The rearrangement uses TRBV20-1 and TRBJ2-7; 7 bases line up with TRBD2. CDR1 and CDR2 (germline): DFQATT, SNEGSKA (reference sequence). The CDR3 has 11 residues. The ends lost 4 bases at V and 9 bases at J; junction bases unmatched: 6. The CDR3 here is CSATLSGGQYF. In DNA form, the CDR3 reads TGCAGTGCTACCCTATCGGGAGGGCAGTACTTC.

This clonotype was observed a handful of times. Written as DNA, the CDR3 is TGTGCCAGCAGGACAGAAGAGACCCAGTACTTC. It specifies CASRTEETQYF. V and J are TRBV12-3 or TRBV12-4 and TRBJ2-5; D might be TRBD1 (5 bases). V was shortened by 6 bases and J by 3 bases, with 5 bases between the two germline ends. CDR3 size: 11 residues.